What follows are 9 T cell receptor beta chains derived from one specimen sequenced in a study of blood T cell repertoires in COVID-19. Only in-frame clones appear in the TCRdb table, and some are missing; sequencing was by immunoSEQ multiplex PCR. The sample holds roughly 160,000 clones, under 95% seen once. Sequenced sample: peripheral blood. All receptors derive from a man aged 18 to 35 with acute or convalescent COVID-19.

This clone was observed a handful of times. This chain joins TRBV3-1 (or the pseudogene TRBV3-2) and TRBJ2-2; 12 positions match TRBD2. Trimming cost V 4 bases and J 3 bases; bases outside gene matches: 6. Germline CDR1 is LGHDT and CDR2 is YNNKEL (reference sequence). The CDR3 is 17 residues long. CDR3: CASSRTSGRPHTGELFF. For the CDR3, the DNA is TGTGCCAGCAGCCGTACTAGCGGGAGGCCTCACACCGGGGAGCTGTTTTTT.

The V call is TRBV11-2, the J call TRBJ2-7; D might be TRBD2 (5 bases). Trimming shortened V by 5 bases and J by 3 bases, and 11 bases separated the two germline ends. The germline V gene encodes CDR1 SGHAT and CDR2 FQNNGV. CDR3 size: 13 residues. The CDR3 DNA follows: TGTGCCAGCAGCCTACCCGAGGGCTACGAGCAGTACTTC. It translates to CASSLPEGYEQYF. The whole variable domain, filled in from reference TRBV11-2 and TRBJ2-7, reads EAGVAQSPRYKIIEKRQSVAFWCNPISGHATLYWYQQILGQGPKLLIQFQNNGVVDDSQLPKDRFSAERLKGVDSTLKIQPAKLEDSAVYLCASSLPEGYEQYFGPGTRLTVT.

The CDR3 bases are TGTGCCAGCAGCGTGGAGGGGGCGACCTACAATGAGCAGTTCTTC. This translates into CASSVEGATYNEQFF. The chain combines TRBV9 with TRBJ2-1; possibly TRBD1 for D (7 bases). V was cut by 2 bases and J by 2 bases, with 11 bases left in between. The germline V gene has CDR1 SGDLS and CDR2 YYNGEE. The CDR3 extends over 15 amino acids. Full variable domain (outside the CDR3, taken from reference TRBV9 and TRBJ2-1): DSGVTQTPKHLITATGQRVTLRCSPRSGDLSVYWYQQSLDQGLQFLIQYYNGEERAKGNILERFSAQQFPDLHSELNLSSLELGDSALYFCASSVEGATYNEQFFGPGTRLTVL.

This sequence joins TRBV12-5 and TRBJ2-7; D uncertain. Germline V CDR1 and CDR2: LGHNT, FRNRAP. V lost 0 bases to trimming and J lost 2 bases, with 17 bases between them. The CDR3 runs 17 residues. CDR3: CASGLVGFTITPYEQYF. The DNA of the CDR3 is TGTGCTAGTGGTTTGGTCGGGTTTACCATTACCCCCTACGAGCAGTACTTC. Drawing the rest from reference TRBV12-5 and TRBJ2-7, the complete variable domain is DARVTQTPRHKVTEMGQEVTMRCQPILGHNTVFWYRQTMMQGLELLAYFRNRAPLDDSGMPKDRFSAEMPDATLATLKIQPSEPRDSAVYFCASGLVGFTITPYEQYFGPGTRLTVT.

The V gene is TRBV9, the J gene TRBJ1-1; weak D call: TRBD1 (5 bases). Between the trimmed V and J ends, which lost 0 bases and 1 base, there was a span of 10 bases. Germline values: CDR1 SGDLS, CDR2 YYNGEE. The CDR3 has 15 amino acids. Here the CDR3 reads CASSVGGRENTEAFF. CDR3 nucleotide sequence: TGTGCCAGCAGCGTAGGAGGCAGGGAGAACACTGAAGCTTTCTTT. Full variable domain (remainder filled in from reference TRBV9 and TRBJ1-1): DSGVTQTPKHLITATGQRVTLRCSPRSGDLSVYWYQQSLDQGLQFLIQYYNGEERAKGNILERFSAQQFPDLHSELNLSSLELGDSALYFCASSVGGRENTEAFFGQGTRLTVV.

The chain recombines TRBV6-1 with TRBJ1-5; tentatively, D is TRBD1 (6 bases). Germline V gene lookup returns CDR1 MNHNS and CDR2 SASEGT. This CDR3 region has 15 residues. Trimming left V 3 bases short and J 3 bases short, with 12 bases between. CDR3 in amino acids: CASSEGQGNNQPQHF. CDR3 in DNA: TGTGCCAGCAGTGAGGGGCAGGGGAACAATCAGCCCCAGCATTTT.

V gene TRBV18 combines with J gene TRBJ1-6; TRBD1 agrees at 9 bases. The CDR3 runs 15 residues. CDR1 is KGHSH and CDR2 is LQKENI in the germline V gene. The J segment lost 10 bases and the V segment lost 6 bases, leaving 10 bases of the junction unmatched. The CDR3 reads CASSVSTGGESPLHF. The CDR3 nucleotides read TGTGCCAGCTCCGTATCCACAGGGGGCGAGTCACCCCTCCACTTT.

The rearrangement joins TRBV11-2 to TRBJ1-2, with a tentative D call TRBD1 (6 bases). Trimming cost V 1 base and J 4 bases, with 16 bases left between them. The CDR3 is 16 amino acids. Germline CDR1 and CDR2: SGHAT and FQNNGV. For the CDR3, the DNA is TGTGCCAGCAGCTTAGCCCTCAGGGGTAGGAGCTATGGCTACACCTTC. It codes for CASSLALRGRSYGYTF.

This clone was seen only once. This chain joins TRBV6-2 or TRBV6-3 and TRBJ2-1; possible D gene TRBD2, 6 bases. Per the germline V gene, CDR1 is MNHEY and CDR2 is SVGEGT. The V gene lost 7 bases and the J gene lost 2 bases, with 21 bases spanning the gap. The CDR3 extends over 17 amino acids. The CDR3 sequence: CASTPAWGDRTYNEQFF. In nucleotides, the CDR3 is TGTGCCAGCACCCCCGCGTGGGGGGACCGCACCTACAATGAGCAGTTCTTC.